Below, 2 T cell receptor beta chains from the same sample are listed, as sequenced in a study of shared clonotypes between healthy human individuals. Using immunoSEQ multiplex PCR, the repertoire was profiled, and TCRdb retains in-frame clones only, with some absent. Of 2 million to 2.5 million clones detected, roughly 90% appear once; the ten largest clones hold approximately 0.39%. The sample comprised naive CD4+ T cells from PBMCs. Subset defined: CD45RA+ positively selected. The receptors were gathered from a man younger than 35 in good health. Some clones in this sample may be carry-over from other donors' samples.

The chain couples TRBV7-2 to TRBJ2-7; unclear D gene. The V end was cut by 5 bases, the J end by 5 bases, with 19 bases between. From germline, CDR1 is SGHTA and CDR2 FQGNSA. This CDR3 has 15 residues. As DNA, the CDR3 is TGTGCCAGCAGCCCGACCCCAAATGGGATTGACGAGCAGTACTTC. Its translation: CASSPTPNGIDEQYF. Based on the CDR3 plus reference TRBV7-2 and TRBJ2-7, the full variable domain is GAGVSQSPSNKVTEKGKDVELRCDPISGHTALYWYRQSLGQGLEFLIYFQGNSAPDKSGLPSDRFSAERTGGSVSTLTIQRTQQEDSAVYLCASSPTPNGIDEQYFGPGTRLTVT.

The chain employs TRBV18 and TRBJ1-2, with a tentative D call TRBD1 (6 bases). From germline, CDR1 is KGHSH and CDR2 LQKENI. Trimming took 4 bases from V and 4 from J, leaving 19 bases between them. The CDR3 has 16 amino acids. Here the CDR3 DNA reads TGTGCCAGCTCACAGCGACAGGCCTCCGAAGGCTATGGCTACACCTTC. Translated: CASSQRQASEGYGYTF.